This TCR beta chain was observed in a study of shared clonotypes between healthy human individuals. Study observations and caveats: On the whole, naive subsets had larger estimated richness than memory subsets had. Clonotypes that were shared across a handful of donors made up around 5% of naive CD4 clonotypes.

Authors' data handling: ImmunoSEQ sequences covered only the junction and lacked quality scores; filtering therefore differed. Libraries were prepared by immunoSEQ multiplex PCR; TCRdb keeps only in-frame clonotypes and omits some of them. That table furnishes V, J and clone size, whereas the DNA furnished D and trimming. The sample yields about 1 million clones, 65% to 75% seen once. Concerning this clone: Its antigen remains unknown.

The receptor comes from a man younger than 35 in good health. The sequenced sample was memory CD4+ T cells sorted from blood. This sample's subset: CD45RA-negative fraction.

CDR3 region: CASSEVALRAYEQYF. The CDR3 DNA follows: TGTGCCAGCAGTGAGGTTGCGTTACGGGCCTACGAGCAGTACTTC. The chain joins TRBV2 to TRBJ2-7; unclear D gene. The V end was cut by 3 bases, the J end by 2 bases, with 14 bases between. This CDR3 has 15 amino acids. Germline CDR1 is SNHLY and CDR2 is FYNNEI.